This T cell receptor beta chain derives from a study of blood T cell repertoires in COVID-19. Study in general: Donors in the United States, Italy and Spain gave samples during acute or convalescent COVID-19. T cells, B-cell-depleted T cells, or PBMCs provided the cDNA or gDNA that served as material.

Per the original data handling: Scientists estimated how many nucleated cells there were by amplifying reference gene primers. Data came from immunoSEQ multiplex PCR; TCRdb stores just in-frame clones and leaves some out. Clone size and V and J calls were adopted from that table, with D and trimming inferred from the DNA. The sample yields hundreds of thousands of clones, about 90% seen once. The CDR3 loop spans 15 amino acids. The germline V gene has CDR1 SGHVS and CDR2 FNYEAQ. Trimming took 0 bases from V and 7 from J, leaving 13 bases between them. Sequencing was performed on peripheral blood. This sequence was found in a woman aged 30 to 39 who had recovered from COVID-19. The chain is built from TRBV7-6 and TRBJ2-1; D is ambiguous. The CDR3 sequence: CASSLAGSGWNEQFF. CDR3 coding DNA: TGTGCCAGCAGCTTAGCCGGGTCTGGTTGGAATGAGCAGTTCTTC.